A selection of T cell receptor beta chains follows, all from one sample in a study of human T cells and chemical hapten exposure. TCRdb re-called the RACE reads through MiXCR, storing one row per CDR3 protein. The table lists roughly 80,000 distinct CDR3 sequences, less than 15% of them singletons. The sample in question was whole blood, obtained in connection with sensitization to the hapten diphenylcyclopropenone (DPC). These TCRs come from a woman in her forties or fifties with alopecia areata. Some clones in this sample may be carry-over from other donors' samples. CDR3s include the opening cysteine and the closing phenylalanine or tryptophan. A D gene is named only where the DNA matches it firmly. Only part of the rows carry a size: once, few, many, or a class if the clone is expanded.

v_call: TRBV6-1
j_call: TRBJ1-2
clone_size: -
d_call: -
cdr3_nt: TGTGCCAGCAGTGGGTCTAGCTATGGCTACACCTTC
cdr3_aa: CASSGSSYGYTF

v_call: TRBV7-2
j_call: TRBJ2-5
clone_size: -
d_call: -
cdr3_nt: TGTGCCAGCAGTAGGGCCGGGAAGGAGACCCAGTACTTC
cdr3_aa: CASSRAGKETQYF

v_call: TRBV5-1
j_call: TRBJ2-7
clone_size: few
d_call: -
cdr3_nt: TGCGCCAGCAGCTTGGAGGTCGGGAGCTCCTACGAGCAGTACTTC
cdr3_aa: CASSLEVGSSYEQYF

v_call: TRBV6-4
j_call: TRBJ2-2
clone_size: -
d_call: -
cdr3_nt: TGTGCCAGCAGCCCGACACGGGGGACCGGGGAGCTGTTTTTT
cdr3_aa: CASSPTRGTGELFF

v_call: TRBV2
j_call: TRBJ2-3
clone_size: few
d_call: TRBD2
cdr3_nt: TGTGCCAGCATGTTTGTTGCGGGAGGGGTTGGTACGCAGTATTTT
cdr3_aa: CASMFVAGGVGTQYF

v_call: TRBV11-2
j_call: TRBJ1-5
clone_size: -
d_call: TRBD1
cdr3_nt: TGTGCCAGCAGCTCGGGACAGTTCGCAAATCAGCCCCAGCATTTT
cdr3_aa: CASSSGQFANQPQHF

v_call: TRBV7-9
j_call: TRBJ2-1
clone_size: -
d_call: TRBD1
cdr3_nt: TGTGCCAGCAGCGCGTGGACAGGGGCCGGCGGCGGGCAGTTCTTC
cdr3_aa: CASSAWTGAGGGQFF

v_call: TRBV7-9
j_call: TRBJ2-1
clone_size: -
d_call: -
cdr3_nt: TGTGCCAGCAGCTTAGTTGGAGGAGTGGGCAATGAGCAGTTCTTC
cdr3_aa: CASSLVGGVGNEQFF

v_call: TRBV25-1
j_call: TRBJ2-7
clone_size: -
d_call: TRBD1
cdr3_nt: TGTGCCAGCAGAAACTTTCGGTGGACAGGGCCTAGGTACGAGCAGTACTTC
cdr3_aa: CASRNFRWTGPRYEQYF

v_call: TRBV28
j_call: TRBJ2-2
clone_size: -
d_call: TRBD2
cdr3_nt: TGTGCCAGCAGTCCTAGCGGGAGAGGCACCGGGGAGCTGTTTTTT
cdr3_aa: CASSPSGRGTGELFF

v_call: TRBV18
j_call: TRBJ1-1
clone_size: -
d_call: TRBD1
cdr3_nt: TGTGCCAGCTCACCATTGGGACAGGGTACGAGCACTGAAGCTTTCTTT
cdr3_aa: CASSPLGQGTSTEAFF

v_call: TRBV6-2/TRBV6-3
j_call: TRBJ1-2
clone_size: many
d_call: -
cdr3_nt: TGTGCCAGCAGTTACGACTATGGCTACACCTTC
cdr3_aa: CASSYDYGYTF

v_call: TRBV20-1
j_call: TRBJ2-7
clone_size: few
d_call: TRBD2
cdr3_nt: TGCAGTGCGACAAAGAATGCGGGAGGGACCTCCTACGAGCAGTACTTC
cdr3_aa: CSATKNAGGTSYEQYF

v_call: TRBV20-1
j_call: TRBJ2-7
clone_size: few
d_call: TRBD2
cdr3_nt: TGCAGTGCTAGTTACGGCGGGAGCTCCTACGAGCAGTACTTC
cdr3_aa: CSASYGGSSYEQYF

v_call: TRBV5-1
j_call: TRBJ2-2
clone_size: few
d_call: -
cdr3_nt: TGCGCCAGCAGCTTGGACGCCGGGGAGCTGTTTTTT
cdr3_aa: CASSLDAGELFF

v_call: TRBV7-2
j_call: TRBJ2-4
clone_size: many
d_call: TRBD1
cdr3_nt: TGTGCCAGCAGCATGACAGGGGGAGGGTCTGGCCCCAAAAACATTCAGTACTTC
cdr3_aa: CASSMTGGGSGPKNIQYF

v_call: TRBV20-1
j_call: TRBJ1-3
clone_size: -
d_call: TRBD1
cdr3_nt: TGCAGTGCTAGCGCCGGGACAGTTGGAAACACCATATATTTT
cdr3_aa: CSASAGTVGNTIYF

v_call: TRBV7-9
j_call: TRBJ2-7
clone_size: -
d_call: -
cdr3_nt: TGTGCCAGCAGCTTATTCCGGCAGATGATCTCCTACGAGCAGTACTTC
cdr3_aa: CASSLFRQMISYEQYF

v_call: TRBV7-2
j_call: TRBJ2-3
clone_size: -
d_call: TRBD2
cdr3_nt: TGTGCCAGCAGCCGAAGCGGGAGCAATTCAGATACGCAGTATTTT
cdr3_aa: CASSRSGSNSDTQYF

v_call: TRBV6-5
j_call: TRBJ1-1
clone_size: few
d_call: TRBD1
cdr3_nt: TGTGCCAGCAGCCGGGGACAGGGGGTTAAGAACACTGAAGCTTTCTTT
cdr3_aa: CASSRGQGVKNTEAFF

v_call: TRBV20-1
j_call: TRBJ1-6
clone_size: few
d_call: -
cdr3_nt: TGCAGTGCTAGGGGACCGGGACATTTTAATTCACCCCTCCACTTT
cdr3_aa: CSARGPGHFNSPLHF

v_call: TRBV5-4
j_call: TRBJ2-3
clone_size: few
d_call: TRBD2
cdr3_nt: TGTGCCAGCAGCACCAGGGCGGGAGTCGGGGATACGCAGTATTTT
cdr3_aa: CASSTRAGVGDTQYF

v_call: TRBV28
j_call: TRBJ2-7
clone_size: few
d_call: TRBD2
cdr3_nt: TGTGCCAGCGGGACTAGCCACGAGCAGTACTTC
cdr3_aa: CASGTSHEQYF

v_call: TRBV20-1
j_call: TRBJ2-3
clone_size: few
d_call: TRBD2
cdr3_nt: TGCAGTGCTAGGGGACTAGGGTCACCAGATACGCAGTATTTT
cdr3_aa: CSARGLGSPDTQYF